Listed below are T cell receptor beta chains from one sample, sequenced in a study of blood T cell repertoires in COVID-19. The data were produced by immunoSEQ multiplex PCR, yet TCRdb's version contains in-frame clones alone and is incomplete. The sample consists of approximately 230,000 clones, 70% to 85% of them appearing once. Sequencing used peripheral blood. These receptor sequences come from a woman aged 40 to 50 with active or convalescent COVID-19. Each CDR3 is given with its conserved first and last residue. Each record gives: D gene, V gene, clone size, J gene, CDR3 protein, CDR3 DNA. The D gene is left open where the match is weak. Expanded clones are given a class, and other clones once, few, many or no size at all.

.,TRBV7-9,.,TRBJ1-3,CASSHEAVAIYF,TGTGCCAGCAGCCACGAGGCGGTCGCCATATATTTT
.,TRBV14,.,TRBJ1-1,CASSLILNTEAFF,TGTGCCAGCAGCCTAATTCTGAACACTGAAGCTTTCTTT
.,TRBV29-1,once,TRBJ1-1,CSVAQGWNTEAFF,TGCAGCGTGGCCCAGGGGTGGAACACTGAAGCTTTCTTT
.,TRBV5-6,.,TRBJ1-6,CASSFSGNSPLHF,TGTGCCAGCAGCTTCTCGGGTAATTCACCCCTCCACTTT
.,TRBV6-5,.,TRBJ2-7,CASSYRPTEQYF,TGTGCCAGCAGTTACCGTCCGACAGAGCAGTACTTC
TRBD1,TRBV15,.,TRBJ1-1,CATSRAKGATEAFF,TGTGCCACCAGCAGAGCAAAGGGGGCCACTGAAGCTTTCTTT
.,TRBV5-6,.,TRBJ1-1,CASTSMIADTEAFF,TGTGCCAGCACCTCGATGATTGCGGACACTGAAGCTTTCTTT
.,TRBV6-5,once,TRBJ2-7,CASYGAGVRYEQYF,TGTGCCAGTTACGGGGCAGGGGTACGGTACGAGCAGTACTTC
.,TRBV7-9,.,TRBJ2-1,CASSLSGQGGNEQFF,TGTGCCAGCAGCTTATCTGGGCAGGGAGGCAATGAGCAGTTCTTC
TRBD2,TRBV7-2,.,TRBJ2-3,CASSLVAGGSVDTQYF,TGTGCCAGCAGCTTAGTAGCGGGGGGATCGGTAGATACGCAGTATTTT
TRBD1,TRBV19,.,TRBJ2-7,CASRIGTGPEEQYF,TGTGCCAGTAGGATTGGGACAGGACCCGAGGAGCAGTACTTC
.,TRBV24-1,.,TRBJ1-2,CATSVGVGYTF,TGTGCCACCAGTGTAGGGGTTGGCTACACCTTC
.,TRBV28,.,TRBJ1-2,CASSRPGGANYGYTF,TGTGCCAGCAGTAGACCCGGGGGGGCTAACTATGGCTACACCTTC
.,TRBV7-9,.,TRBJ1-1,CASSLVVSTEAFF,TGTGCCAGCAGCTTAGTGGTGAGCACTGAAGCTTTCTTT
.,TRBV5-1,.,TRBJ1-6,CASSSQRTSPLHF,TGCGCCAGCAGCTCCCAGCGGACCTCACCCCTCCACTTT
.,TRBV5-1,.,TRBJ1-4,CASSLAPGGEKLFF,TGCGCCAGCAGCTTGGCACCGGGTGGTGAAAAACTGTTTTTT
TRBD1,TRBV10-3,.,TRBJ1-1,CAMRQGGESEAFF,TGTGCCATGAGACAGGGGGGGGAATCTGAAGCTTTCTTT
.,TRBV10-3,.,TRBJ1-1,CAISGQGMNTEAFF,TGTGCCATCAGTGGTCAGGGCATGAACACTGAAGCTTTCTTT
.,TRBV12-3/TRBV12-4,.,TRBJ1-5,CASSHRDNQPQHF,TGTGCCAGCAGCCACCGAGACAATCAGCCCCAGCATTTT
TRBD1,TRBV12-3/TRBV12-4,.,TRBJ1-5,CASSPGQNQPQHF,TGTGCCAGCAGCCCGGGACAGAATCAGCCCCAGCATTTT
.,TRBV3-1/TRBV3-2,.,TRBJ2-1,CASSPPNNEQFF,TGTGCCAGCAGCCCCCCCAACAATGAGCAGTTCTTC
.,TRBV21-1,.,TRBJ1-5,CASSPRTGEMLNQPQHF,TGTGCCAGCAGCCCTAGGACAGGGGAAATGTTAAATCAGCCCCAGCATTTT
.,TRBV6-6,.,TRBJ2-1,CASSRAGNEQFF,TGTGCCAGCAGTCGGGCCGGGAATGAGCAGTTCTTC
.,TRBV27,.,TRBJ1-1,CASSSQIGTLRTEAFF,TGTGCCAGCAGTTCCCAAATCGGGACTCTAAGGACTGAAGCTTTCTTT
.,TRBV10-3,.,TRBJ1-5,CAISESGIRGSNQPQHF,TGTGCCATCAGTGAGTCGGGGATCCGGGGGAGCAATCAGCCCCAGCATTTT
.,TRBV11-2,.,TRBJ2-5,CASSQRAPQETQYF,TGTGCCAGCAGCCAACGAGCCCCTCAAGAGACCCAGTACTTC
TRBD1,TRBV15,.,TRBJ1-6,CATSRDLEQGGSPLHF,TGTGCCACCAGCAGAGATTTAGAGCAGGGGGGATCACCCCTCCACTTT
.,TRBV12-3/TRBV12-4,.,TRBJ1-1,CASRLEETEAFF,TGTGCCAGCAGGCTGGAGGAGACTGAAGCTTTCTTT
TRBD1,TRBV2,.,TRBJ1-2,CASSESGTGTYGYTF,TGTGCCAGCAGTGAATCGGGGACAGGGACCTATGGCTACACCTTC
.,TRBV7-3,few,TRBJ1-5,CASSLHYNQPQHF,TGTGCCAGCAGCTTACACTATAATCAGCCCCAGCATTTT
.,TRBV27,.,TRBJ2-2,CASSLITAAGPYFGELFF,TGTGCCAGCAGTTTAATAACCGCGGCAGGGCCTTATTTCGGGGAGCTGTTTTTT
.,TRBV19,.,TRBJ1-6,CASSISEGYSPLHF,TGTGCCAGTAGTATCTCGGAGGGGTATTCACCCCTCCACTTT
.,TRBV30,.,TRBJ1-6,CAWSVLKDRGAHSPLHF,TGTGCCTGGAGTGTACTAAAGGATCGGGGGGCTCATTCACCCCTCCACTTT
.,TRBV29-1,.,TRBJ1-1,CSVALGGDTEAFF,TGCAGCGTGGCCTTAGGGGGGGACACTGAAGCTTTCTTT
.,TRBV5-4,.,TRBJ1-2,CASSLIGRSYGYTF,TGTGCCAGCAGCTTGATTGGGCGATCCTATGGCTACACCTTC
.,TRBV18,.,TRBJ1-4,CASSPRGRDEKLFF,TGTGCCAGCTCACCAAGGGGGAGGGATGAAAAACTGTTTTTT
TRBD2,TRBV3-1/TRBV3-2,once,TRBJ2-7,CASSRLAVNEQYF,TGTGCCAGCAGCCGACTAGCAGTGAACGAGCAGTACTTC
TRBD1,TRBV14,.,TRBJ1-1,CASSGLTGFMNTEAFF,TGTGCCAGCAGCGGTTTGACAGGGTTCATGAACACTGAAGCTTTCTTT
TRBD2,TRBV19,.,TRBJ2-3,CASSKLAGTPTDTQYF,TGTGCCAGTAGTAAACTAGCGGGGACTCCCACAGATACGCAGTATTTT
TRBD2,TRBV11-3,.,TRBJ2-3,CASSFGSGGADTQYF,TGTGCCAGCAGCTTTGGCAGCGGGGGGGCAGATACGCAGTATTTT
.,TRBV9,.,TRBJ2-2,CASSPRTNTGELFF,TGTGCCAGCAGCCCACGGACTAACACCGGGGAGCTGTTTTTT